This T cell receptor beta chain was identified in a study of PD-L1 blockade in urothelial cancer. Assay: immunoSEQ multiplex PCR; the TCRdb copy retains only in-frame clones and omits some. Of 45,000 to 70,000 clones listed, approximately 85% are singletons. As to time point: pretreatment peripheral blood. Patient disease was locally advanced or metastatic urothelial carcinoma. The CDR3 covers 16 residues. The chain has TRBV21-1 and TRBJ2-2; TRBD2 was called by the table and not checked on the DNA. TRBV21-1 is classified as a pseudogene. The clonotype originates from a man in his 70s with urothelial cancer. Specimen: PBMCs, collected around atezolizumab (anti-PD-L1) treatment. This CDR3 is CASSKRAGVGTGELFF. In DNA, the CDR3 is TGTGCCAGCAGCAAAAGGGCGGGCGTAGGTACCGGGGAGCTGTTTTTT.